The source of this T cell receptor beta chain is a study of shared clonotypes between healthy human individuals. General study points: Among donors, the sharing of clonotypes was expected to be influenced by sequencing depth. Only blood underwent sampling, and tissue repertoires likely differ.

The CDR3 consists of 14 residues. Germline V gives CDR1 MNHEY, CDR2 SVGAGI. Deletions cut 6 bases from V and 4 bases from J, with 15 bases between. This clone showed up just once. Its antigen is undetermined. Splitting of each subset's genomic DNA was done evenly across several immunoSEQ plates. Only in-frame clones appear in the TCRdb table, and some are missing; sequencing was by immunoSEQ multiplex PCR. The table shows 2 million to 2.5 million clones, with approximately 94% occurring only once. What was sequenced was naive CD4+ T cells sorted from blood. Subset specified: CD45RA+ positively selected. This chain links TRBV6-5 with TRBJ1-2; D may be TRBD1 (6 bases). This TCR was sampled from a man in his late teens or twenties in good health. CDR3 loop: CASSRGQSTYGYTF. CDR3 bases: TGTGCCAGCAGCCGAGGACAGTCTACCTATGGCTACACCTTC.